Presented here are 18 T cell receptor beta chains from one specimen sequenced in a study of T cell repertoires in cytomegalovirus infection. In TCRdb, the reads were re-called with MiXCR into one record per CDR3 protein. The sample consists of roughly 630,000 distinct CDR3 sequences, 20% to 25% of them appearing once. The sample consisted of CD8+ T cells from PBMCs. The source of these receptors is a human donor in good health (CMV status not recorded). Some clones in this sample may be carry-over from other donors' samples.

This clonotype showed up many times. The chain is built from TRBV7-2 and TRBJ2-5; 9 bases line up with TRBD2. The CDR3 runs to 15 residues. In germline, CDR1 is SGHTA, CDR2 FQGNSA. V lost 3 bases to trimming and J lost 5 bases; unmatched junction nucleotides: 7. The CDR3 spells CASSFPRGGLETQYF. CDR3 nucleotide sequence: TGTGCCAGCAGCTTCCCGCGGGGGGGCTTGGAGACCCAGTACTTC.

Concerning this clonotype: This clone may be a read error of a much larger clone one base away. The chain joins TRBV7-4 to TRBJ1-2; TRBD1 might be the D (6 bases). Germline V lookup: CDR1 SGHVT, CDR2 SQSDAQ. The CDR3 has 14 amino acids. V was clipped by 4 bases and J by 10 bases, with 19 bases between them. Here the CDR3 reads CASSYRELQDDYTF. The CDR3 DNA reads TGTGCCAGCAGCTACAGGGAGTTACAGGATGACTACACCTTC.

To note about this clonotype: A much larger clonotype is one base distant, so this may be a read error. V usage is TRBV28 and J usage is TRBJ2-3; D gene uncertain. Germline V lookup: CDR1 MDHEN, CDR2 SYDVKM. Trimming stripped 3 bases from V and 4 bases from J, with 14 bases between. The CDR3 runs to 15 residues. CDR3 region: CASSLDDSRADTQYF. Written as DNA, the CDR3 is TGTGCCAGCAGTTTGGACGACTCTAGGGCAGATACGCAGTATTTT.

This clonotype was observed at least ten times. The rearrangement uses TRBV7-9 and TRBJ1-1, with no clear D. In germline, CDR1 is SEHNR, CDR2 FQNEAQ (reference sequence). The germline V and J ends were trimmed by 1 base and 1 base, with 10 bases remaining between them. CDR3 length: 15 residues. CDR3 sequence: CASSLDGPPNTEAFF. Here the CDR3 DNA reads TGTGCCAGCAGCTTAGACGGACCGCCGAACACTGAAGCTTTCTTT.

The sample holds many counts of this clonotype. V is TRBV7-2 and J is TRBJ1-1; D ambiguous. CDR1 SGHTA and CDR2 FQGNSA come from the germline V gene. Trimming left V 1 base short and J 4 bases short, with 10 bases between. The CDR3 consists of 14 residues. CDR3 bases: TGTGCCAGCAGCTTAGGTTTTCAGTTCACTGAAGCTTTCTTT. Protein product: CASSLGFQFTEAFF.

This clonotype was found a few times. The chain recombines TRBV12-3 or TRBV12-4 with TRBJ1-1; possible D gene TRBD1, 5 bases. V was pared by 4 bases and J by 7 bases, with 28 bases between. This CDR3 has 18 residues. The CDR3 coding sequence is TGTGCCAGCAGTTCCCCCACCCAGGGTCCCGGTCTCGGGGGTGAAGCTTTCTTT. Translating gives CASSSPTQGPGLGGEAFF.

As concerns this clonotype: This may arise from a read error, as a much more abundant clone is one base away. This chain uses TRBV6-6 with TRBJ2-3; TRBD2 aligns across 7 bases. The CDR3 is 14 amino acids. The V and J ends lost 2 bases and 2 bases, in that order; junction bases with no gene match: 1. Germline loops: CDR1 MNHNY, CDR2 SVGAGI (reference sequence). CDR3 amino acids: CASSYGGDTDTQYF. The CDR3 region has the DNA TGTGCCAGCAGTTACGGGGGGGACACAGATACGCAGTATTTT.

This clonotype was detected many times. This chain uses TRBV7-2 with TRBJ1-2; D unclear. The CDR3 is 15 residues long. Germline-derived CDR1 and CDR2 are SGHTA and FQGNSA. V gave up 0 bases and J gave up 2 bases, with 10 bases separating them. This CDR3 is CASSLAGGRNYGYTF. CDR3 bases: TGTGCCAGCAGCTTAGCCGGAGGGAGGAACTATGGCTACACCTTC. The variable domain in full, completed from reference TRBV7-2 and TRBJ1-2, reads GAGVSQSPSNKVTEKGKDVELRCDPISGHTALYWYRQSLGQGLEFLIYFQGNSAPDKSGLPSDRFSAERTGGSVSTLTIQRTQQEDSAVYLCASSLAGGRNYGYTFGSGTRLTVV.

Only a few counts were recorded for this clonotype. The chain links TRBV9 to TRBJ2-3; 10 bases agree with TRBD2. CDR3 length: 15 residues. The germline gives CDR1 SGDLS, CDR2 YYNGEE. The V gene end was trimmed by 2 bases and the J gene end by 8 bases; junction bases not matched to a gene: 8. This chain's CDR3 is CASSVGLAVLGTQYF. CDR3 nucleotide sequence: TGTGCCAGCAGCGTCGGACTAGCGGTGCTTGGTACGCAGTATTTT.

Comment on this clonotype: One end of the junction fails to match germline, which may point to a read error. The chain recombines TRBV2 with TRBJ2-6; tentative D call: TRBD1 (5 bases). The CDR3 extends over 18 amino acids. Germline V gene lookup returns CDR1 SNHLY and CDR2 FYNNEI. The CDR3 here is CASIFREKSGSVANVLTF. Here the CDR3 DNA reads TGTGCCAGCATTTTCAGGGAAAAGTCAGGCTCTGTGGCCAACGTCCTGACTTTC.

The chain couples TRBV28 to TRBJ2-7; TRBD1 agrees at 10 bases. The CDR3 is made up of 16 amino acids. Germline V gives CDR1 MDHEN, CDR2 SYDVKM. V trimming: 4 bases; J trimming: 1 base; junction bases outside the gene matches: 7. In DNA, the CDR3 is TGTGCCAGCAGTTCCCCGAGACAGGGGGCGTCCTACGAGCAGTACGTC. This encodes CASSSPRQGASYEQYV.

The V call is TRBV18, the J call TRBJ1-2, with a possible D match to TRBD1 (5 bases). The CDR3 sequence is 15 residues long. V was trimmed by 1 base and J by 3 bases, leaving 12 bases between them. Looked up from germline, CDR1 is KGHSH and CDR2 is LQKENI. The CDR3 DNA follows: TGTGCCAGCTCACCACTGGGGGATCTGGACTATGGCTACACCTTC. This gives the protein CASSPLGDLDYGYTF.

The rearrangement uses TRBV6-2 or TRBV6-3 and TRBJ2-7; the D gene is possibly TRBD1 (7 bases). The CDR3 is made up of 13 amino acids. Germline CDR1 reads MNHEY; CDR2 reads SVGEGT. Trimming removed 10 bases from V and 3 bases from J, with 16 bases in between. The chain's CDR3 is CATFGGQYYEQYV. The CDR3 bases are TGTGCCACCTTCGGGGGACAGTACTACGAGCAGTACGTC.

A few counts support this clonotype. The V gene is TRBV20-1, the J gene TRBJ1-3; no clear D. CDR1 and CDR2 (germline): DFQATT, SNEGSKA (reference sequence). The CDR3 is 14 residues long. V lost 6 bases to trimming and J lost 2 bases, with 14 bases between them. The CDR3 nucleotides read TGCAGTGCCGTACCGTTGGTGACTGGAAACACCATATATTTT. Translation gives CSAVPLVTGNTIYF.

The chain couples TRBV28 to TRBJ1-5, with D possibly TRBD1 on 5 matching bases. The CDR3 runs 15 residues. Germline assignment: CDR1 MDHEN and CDR2 SYDVKM. V was trimmed by 6 bases and J by 4 bases, leaving 16 bases between them. The CDR3 loop is CASSLQVFGNQPQHF. CDR3 DNA: TGTGCCAGCAGCTTACAGGTCTTCGGAAATCAGCCCCAGCATTTT.

This chain joins TRBV7-3 and TRBJ1-1; D perhaps matches TRBD1 (6 bases). This CDR3 region has 14 residues. V lost 0 bases to trimming and J lost 8 bases, with 13 bases between them. Germline CDR1 is SGHTA and CDR2 is FQGTGA. This chain's CDR3 is CASSLTWQGPEAFF. CDR3 DNA sequence: TGTGCCAGCAGCTTAACGTGGCAGGGGCCCGAAGCTTTCTTT. The complete variable domain, with remaining parts taken from reference TRBV7-3 and TRBJ1-1, reads GAGVSQTPSNKVTEKGKYVELRCDPISGHTALYWYRQSLGQGPEFLIYFQGTGAADDSGLPNDRFFAVRPEGSVSTLKIQRTERGDSAVYLCASSLTWQGPEAFFGQGTRLTVV.

The sample holds many counts of this clonotype. This chain links TRBV29-1 with TRBJ2-3; 7 bases match TRBD1. The J segment lost 5 bases and the V segment lost 0 bases, leaving 11 bases of the junction unmatched. This CDR3 contains 16 residues. Germline V gene lookup returns CDR1 SQVTM and CDR2 ANQGSEA. The CDR3 nucleotides are TGCAGCGTTGAAGACGGCCTAACAGGGGCGGGAGATACGCAGTATTTT. Amino acids: CSVEDGLTGAGDTQYF.

V gene TRBV28 combines with J gene TRBJ2-1, with no clear D. Germline values: CDR1 MDHEN, CDR2 SYDVKM. The CDR3 runs to 14 residues. V was trimmed by 3 bases and J by 3 bases, leaving 9 bases between them. The CDR3 DNA follows: TGTGCCAGCAGTTTCAACAGTAACTACAATGAGCAGTTCTTC. The encoded protein is CASSFNSNYNEQFF.